What follows are 13 T cell receptor beta chains derived from one specimen sequenced in a study of cytomegalovirus exposure and HLA in healthy donors. The PCR contained 60 Vbeta and 13 Jbeta primers. TCRdb keeps only in-frame clones here, not all; method: immunoSEQ multiplex PCR. The sample has around 150,000 clones; 65% to 80% are singletons. Specimen: PBMCs. The receptor set was obtained from a man aged 35 to 55 in good health and CMV-seronegative.

CDR3 coding DNA: TGTGCCAGCAGCCCCGGGACAGGGAACCACGAGCAGTACTTC. This encodes CASSPGTGNHEQYF. The chain carries TRBV9 and TRBJ2-7; 9 bases map to TRBD1. The V gene end was trimmed by 4 bases and the J gene end by 5 bases; junction bases not matched to a gene: 7. CDR1 is SGDLS and CDR2 is YYNGEE in the germline V gene. The CDR3 is 14 amino acids. Full variable domain (outside the CDR3, taken from reference TRBV9 and TRBJ2-7): DSGVTQTPKHLITATGQRVTLRCSPRSGDLSVYWYQQSLDQGLQFLIQYYNGEERAKGNILERFSAQQFPDLHSELNLSSLELGDSALYFCASSPGTGNHEQYFGPGTRLTVT.

The rearrangement uses TRBV7-9 and TRBJ2-5; no clear D. TRBJ2-7 matches the DNA end more closely, so the J call is doubtful. The germline CDR1 and CDR2 sequences are SEHNR and FQNEAQ (reference sequence). CDR3 length equals 13 residues. CDR3 region: CASSFEYSYEQYF. The DNA of the CDR3 is TGTGCCAGCAGCTTTGAGTACTCCTACGAGCAGTACTTC.

CDR3 protein: CASRTRGGFTDTQYF. In DNA, the CDR3 is TGTGCCAGCCGGACCCGCGGGGGGTTCACAGATACGCAGTATTTT. The chain uses TRBV19 and TRBJ2-3; the match to TRBD2 covers 8 bases. CDR1 and CDR2 (germline): LNHDA, SQIVND (reference sequence). CDR3 length: 15 amino acids. The V and J ends lost 9 bases and 2 bases, in that order; junction bases with no gene match: 10.

J is TRBJ2-3 and V is TRBV30, with TRBD2 matching 13 bases. CDR1 GTSNPN and CDR2 SVGIG come from the germline V gene (reference sequence). The CDR3 totals 14 residues. J gave up 5 bases and V 5 bases, and 4 bases lay outside the gene matches. The CDR3 is CAWGLAGVVDTQYF. The CDR3 region has the DNA TGTGCCTGGGGACTAGCGGGAGTGGTAGATACGCAGTATTTT. The full variable domain, in which reference TRBV30 and TRBJ2-3 provide the parts outside the CDR3, is SQTIHQWPATLVQPVGSPLSLECTVEGTSNPNLYWYRQAAGRGLQLLFYSVGIGQISSEVPQNLSASRPQDRQFILSSKKLLLSDSGFYLCAWGLAGVVDTQYFGPGTRLTVL.

This clone was seen only a few times. The chain links TRBV7-3 to TRBJ2-7; 7 bases agree with TRBD2. The CDR3 length is 18 residues. The junction had 16 bases not matched to a gene; V was cut back by 2 bases and J by 3 bases. In germline, CDR1 is SGHTA, CDR2 FQGTGA. CDR3 residues: CASSLSGTMLGSVYEQYF. The CDR3 bases are TGTGCCAGCAGCTTATCGGGGACTATGCTAGGGTCGGTCTACGAGCAGTACTTC. The variable domain in full, with the rest retrieved from reference TRBV7-3 and TRBJ2-7, is GAGVSQTPSNKVTEKGKYVELRCDPISGHTALYWYRQSLGQGPEFLIYFQGTGAADDSGLPNDRFFAVRPEGSVSTLKIQRTERGDSAVYLCASSLSGTMLGSVYEQYFGPGTRLTVT.

V usage is TRBV7-6 and J usage is TRBJ1-5; D not resolved. This CDR3 spans 13 amino acids. Trimming removed 5 bases at V and 3 bases at J, with 8 bases between. Looked up from germline, CDR1 is SGHVS and CDR2 is FNYEAQ. CDR3: CASSGELNQPQHF. The CDR3, as DNA: TGTGCCAGCAGCGGTGAGCTCAATCAGCCCCAGCATTTT.

Details on this clone: The junction shows a germline mismatch at one end, possibly a read error. V is TRBV29-1 and J is TRBJ1-1; 9 bases are shared with TRBD1. Germline CDR1 SQVTM, CDR2 ANQGSEA. CDR3 size: 15 residues. The CDR3 region is CSVGGDGTGNIEAFF. CDR3 sequence (DNA): TGCAGCGTTGGGGGGGACGGGACAGGGAACATTGAAGCTTTCTTT. The complete variable domain, with remaining parts taken from reference TRBV29-1 and TRBJ1-1, reads SAVISQKPSRDICQRGTSLTIQCQVDSQVTMMFWYRQQPGQSLTLIATANQGSEATYESGFVIDKFPISRPNLTFSTLTVSNMSPEDSSIYLCSVGGDGTGNIEAFFGQGTRLTVV.

This clone occurred once. Other DNA sequences in the same sample also yield this CDR3. This chain connects TRBV28 to TRBJ2-7; no definite D call. The CDR3 covers 11 residues. Trimming took off 5 bases at V and 3 bases at J, with 5 bases between the two ends. Germline lookup yields CDR1 MDHEN and CDR2 SYDVKM. For the CDR3, the DNA is TGTGCCAGCAGTCTAAACTACGAGCAGTACTTC. This translates into CASSLNYEQYF. The entire variable domain, with the rest obtained from reference TRBV28 and TRBJ2-7, is as follows: DVKVTQSSRYLVKRTGEKVFLECVQDMDHENMFWYRQDPGLGLRLIYFSYDVKMKEKGDIPEGYSVSREKKERFSLILESASTNQTSMYLCASSLNYEQYFGPGTRLTVT.

This rearrangement joins TRBV28 to TRBJ1-6; D not resolved. Germline V gives CDR1 MDHEN, CDR2 SYDVKM. Trimming left V 7 bases short and J 14 bases short, with 12 bases between. This CDR3 has 11 residues. The CDR3 sequence is CASKLTNTLHF. DNA for the CDR3: TGTGCCAGCAAACTAACAAACACCCTCCACTTT.

The genes are TRBV28 and TRBJ2-7, with a weak D call TRBD1 (6 bases). The V and J ends lost 6 bases and 6 bases respectively, with 15 bases between them. Germline V gene data show CDR1 as MDHEN and CDR2 as SYDVKM. CDR3 length: 13 residues. CDR3 nucleotide sequence: TGTGCCAGCAGCTGGACAGATCCCACCGAGCAGTACTTC. It encodes CASSWTDPTEQYF. The full variable domain, its missing parts supplied by reference TRBV28 and TRBJ2-7, is DVKVTQSSRYLVKRTGEKVFLECVQDMDHENMFWYRQDPGLGLRLIYFSYDVKMKEKGDIPEGYSVSREKKERFSLILESASTNQTSMYLCASSWTDPTEQYFGPGTRLTVT.

The V gene is TRBV11-2, the J gene TRBJ1-1, with unresolved D. The germline V and J ends were trimmed by 1 base and 5 bases, with 8 bases remaining between them. This CDR3 has 13 residues. Germline-derived CDR1 and CDR2 are SGHAT and FQNNGV. CDR3 region: CASSLVQDTEAFF. CDR3 nucleotide sequence: TGTGCCAGCAGCTTAGTTCAGGATACTGAAGCTTTCTTT.

In this sample, this clone turned up once. This chain links TRBV6-1 with TRBJ2-5; D unclear. The CDR3 totals 12 residues. Germline V gene data show CDR1 as MNHNS and CDR2 as SASEGT. V was shortened by 4 bases and J by 0 bases, with 3 bases between the two germline ends. CDR3 nucleotides: TGTGCCAGCAGTGCGTACCAAGAGACCCAGTACTTC. Translated, it gives CASSAYQETQYF.

The rearrangement links TRBV4-1 to TRBJ2-1; 13 bases match TRBD2. Germline CDR1 is MGHRA and CDR2 is YSYEKL. V was pared by 5 bases and J by 0 bases, with 10 bases of the junction left unmatched. The CDR3 sequence is 19 residues long. This chain's CDR3 is CASSFSGTSGTGSYNEQFF. In nucleotides, the CDR3 is TGCGCCAGCAGCTTCTCCGGGACTAGCGGGACGGGCTCCTACAATGAGCAGTTCTTC.